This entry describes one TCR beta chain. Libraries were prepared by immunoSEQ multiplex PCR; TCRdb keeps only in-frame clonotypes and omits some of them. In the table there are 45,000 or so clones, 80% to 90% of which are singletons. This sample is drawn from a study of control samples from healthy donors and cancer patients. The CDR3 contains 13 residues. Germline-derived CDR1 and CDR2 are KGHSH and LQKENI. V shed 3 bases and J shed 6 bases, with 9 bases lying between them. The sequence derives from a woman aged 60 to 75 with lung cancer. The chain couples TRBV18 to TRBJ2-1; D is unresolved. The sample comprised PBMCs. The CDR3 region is CASSPSAVNEQFF. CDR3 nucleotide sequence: TGTGCCAGCTCACCGTCCGCCGTCAATGAGCAGTTCTTC.